This section outlines one T cell receptor beta chain sequence together with its context. Its antigen is undetermined. CDR3 length: 13 amino acids. V was clipped by 2 bases and J by 8 bases; unmatched bases: 5. The V gene's germline CDR1 is SGDLS and CDR2 YYNGEE. This record belongs to a study of shared clonotypes between healthy human individuals. Points from the study as a whole: An expected dependence of interdonor clonotype sharing on sequencing depth was noted. A small donor pool kept down the genetic and exposure-history diversity that was represented.

Only in-frame clones appear in the TCRdb table, and some are missing; sequencing was by immunoSEQ multiplex PCR. The table shows 2 million to 2.5 million clones, with approximately 90% occurring only once. The V and J genes are TRBV9 and TRBJ1-2; 8 bases are shared with TRBD1. The clonotype comes from a man aged 18-30 years in good health. Some clones in this sample may be carry-over from other donors' samples. The sample comprised naive CD4+ T cells from PBMCs. This sample's subset: CD45RA+ positively selected. CDR3 sequence: CASSVDRGRGYTF. The CDR3 coding sequence is TGTGCCAGCAGCGTCGACAGGGGTAGGGGCTACACCTTC. The variable domain in full, completed from reference TRBV9 and TRBJ1-2, reads DSGVTQTPKHLITATGQRVTLRCSPRSGDLSVYWYQQSLDQGLQFLIQYYNGEERAKGNILERFSAQQFPDLHSELNLSSLELGDSALYFCASSVDRGRGYTFGSGTRLTVV.